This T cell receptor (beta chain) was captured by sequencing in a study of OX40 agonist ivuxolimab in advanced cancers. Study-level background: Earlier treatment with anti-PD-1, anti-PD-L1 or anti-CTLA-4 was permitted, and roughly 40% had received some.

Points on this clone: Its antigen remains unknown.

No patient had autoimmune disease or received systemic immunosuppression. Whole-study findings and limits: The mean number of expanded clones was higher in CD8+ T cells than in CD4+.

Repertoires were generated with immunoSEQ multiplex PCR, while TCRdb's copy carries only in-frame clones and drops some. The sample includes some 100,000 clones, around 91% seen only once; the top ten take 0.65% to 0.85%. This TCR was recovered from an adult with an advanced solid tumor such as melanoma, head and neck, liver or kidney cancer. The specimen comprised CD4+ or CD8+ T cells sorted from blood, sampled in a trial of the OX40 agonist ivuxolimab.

CDR3 DNA: TGTGCCAGCAACCCAACAGGGCTTTATCAGCCCCAGCATTTT. Residues: CASNPTGLYQPQHF. The V and J genes are TRBV21-1 and TRBJ1-5; TRBD1 reflects the table's D call only, with no check against the DNA. TRBV21-1 is a known pseudogene. This CDR3 is built from 14 residues.